This T cell receptor (beta chain) emerged from a study of OX40 agonist ivuxolimab in advanced cancers. Some clones are missing from TCRdb's copy, which holds only in-frame ones; the method was immunoSEQ multiplex PCR. The sample records tens of thousands of clones, roughly three quarters being singletons. V was clipped by 0 bases and J by 1 base, with 7 bases between them. The CDR3 covers 14 residues. Germline CDR1 and CDR2: SGHRS and YFSETQ. The sequences come from CD4+ or CD8+ T cells sorted from blood, collected in a trial of the OX40 agonist ivuxolimab. V is TRBV5-1 and J is TRBJ1-2, with unresolved D. The clonotype was recovered from an adult with an advanced solid tumor such as melanoma, head and neck, liver or kidney cancer. CDR3 DNA sequence: TGCGCCAGCAGCTTGGGGCAGGATAACTATGGCTACACCTTC. Its protein product is CASSLGQDNYGYTF. The full variable domain, in which reference TRBV5-1 and TRBJ1-2 provide the parts outside the CDR3, is KAGVTQTPRYLIKTRGQQVTLSCSPISGHRSVSWYQQTPGQGLQFLFEYFSETQRNKGNFPGRFSGRQFSNSRSEMNVSTLELGDSALYLCASSLGQDNYGYTFGSGTRLTVV.